The subject of this entry is one T cell receptor beta chain. The data stem from a study of blood T cell repertoires in COVID-19. In the study overall: Both acute and convalescent COVID-19 samples were obtained from the United States, Italy and Spain. T cells, B-cell-depleted T cells, or PBMCs provided the cDNA or gDNA that served as material.

In the original analysis: Reference gene primer amplification yielded estimated nucleated cell counts. Assay used: immunoSEQ multiplex PCR; TCRdb lists only in-frame clones, some missing. V, J and clone size are taken as reported in that table, and D and trimming were inferred from the DNA itself. This table has 80,000 to 95,000 clones, approximately 86% appearing once. The sequencing input was peripheral blood. The TCR originated in a woman in her 50s with active or convalescent COVID-19.

The CDR3 region is CASSWGDRRITEAFF. In DNA form, the CDR3 reads TGCGCCAGCAGCTGGGGGGACAGGAGGATCACTGAAGCTTTCTTT. The chain recombines TRBV5-1 with TRBJ1-1, with 8 bases that match TRBD1. CDR3 size: 15 residues. V shed 3 bases, J shed 4 bases, and the junction held 8 bases outside the gene matches. Germline-derived CDR1 and CDR2 are SGHRS and YFSETQ.